Included here is one TCR beta chain sequence, with context. There are a few counts of this clonotype. Its binding antigen is unknown. No much larger clone is present one base from it, and per-base qualities are unavailable. This record comes from a study of CD8 T cells in ankylosing spondylitis listed by TCRdb under 2017. Context from the whole study: The study profiled T cell receptor beta repertoires in healthy donors and ankylosing spondylitis patients to find disease-linked TCR variants. The full study cohort was made up of about 25 ankylosing spondylitis patients and roughly 98 healthy donors. Samples of peripheral blood were taken, and for ankylosing spondylitis patients, synovial fluid was collected as well. What the authors observed across the whole study: The disease-linked clones were reported to be significantly enriched in matched synovial fluid samples from ankylosing spondylitis patients. Some motif variants were previously reported in synovial fluid and blood of reactive arthritis patients, suggesting common disease-initiation mechanisms. The disease-linked clones had a CD8+ phenotype and were found at relatively low frequencies in peripheral blood. Blood from ankylosing spondylitis patients appeared to be characterized by a TCR beta motif made up of several highly homologous amino acid variants.

From V the trimming removes 6 bases and from J it removes 6 bases, while the gene matches leave 5 bases of the junction unaccounted for. Including the terminal cysteine and phenylalanine, the CDR3 comprises 15 residues. Only the CDR3 portion is preserved as DNA: 45 bases, with reading frame beginning at the first base. Per the germline V gene, SNHLY is the CDR1 and FYNNEI is the CDR2. The reads were generated on an Illumina HiSeq 2500. Quantitative 5'-RACE with molecular barcodes was used to prepare TCR beta libraries. Per the source publication's procedure: A new computational method, built on a probabilistic model of VDJ rearrangement, was used to identify disease-linked TCR variants. Using fastp at Q25 and MiXCR, TCRdb reprocessed the public reads and kept productive beta chains. For every CDR3 protein sequence, its rows merge into one entry that carries the most common genes and DNA. TCRdb's processing, not the study's, gives the V and J calls here. The sample includes more than 600,000 distinct CDR3 sequences, with 15% to 20% observed a single time. The ten largest clonotypes hold under 20% of the sample.

Recombination joined TRBV2 with TRBJ1-6; 10 nucleotides in the junction match TRBD1. The sequenced sample consisted of blood, either unsorted or a sorted T cell fraction (not recorded which). The sequence came from a male donor with ankylosing spondylitis. The CDR3 is CASRAGQGVNSPLHF. In nucleotide form, the sequence is TGTGCCAGCAGGGCCGGACAGGGGGTTAATTCACCCCTCCACTTT.